This entry is about one T cell receptor (beta chain). The data are from a study of blood T cell repertoires in COVID-19. Study-wide background: Sites across the United States, Italy and Spain contributed samples from acute and convalescent COVID-19.

TCRdb's copy holds only in-frame clones and misses some; the assay was immunoSEQ multiplex PCR. The data contain 300,000 to 400,000 clones, around 87% of them singletons. Participant-given clinical history determined each cohort assignment. V dropped 0 bases and J dropped 4; count of bases not matched to a gene: 3. The CDR3 totals 14 residues. Per the germline V gene, CDR1 is SGHRS and CDR2 is YFSETQ. The chain carries TRBV5-1 and TRBJ1-2, with 7 bases that match TRBD1. This clonotype was obtained from a woman aged 25 to 45 with acute COVID-19. The sequenced sample was PBMCs or T cells enriched from blood (not recorded which). This CDR3 is CASSLARDSYGYTF. CDR3 nucleotide sequence: TGCGCCAGCAGCTTGGCCCGGGACAGCTATGGCTACACCTTC. The full variable domain, rest sourced from reference TRBV5-1 and TRBJ1-2, is KAGVTQTPRYLIKTRGQQVTLSCSPISGHRSVSWYQQTPGQGLQFLFEYFSETQRNKGNFPGRFSGRQFSNSRSEMNVSTLELGDSALYLCASSLARDSYGYTFGSGTRLTVV.